A single sample gave rise to the 15 T cell receptor beta chains below, sequenced in a study of shared clonotypes between healthy human individuals. Clones were read by immunoSEQ multiplex PCR, and TCRdb kept only the in-frame ones, dropping some. The table shows millions of clones, with 90% to 95% occurring only once. Sample: naive CD4+ T cells from PBMCs. As to subset: CD45RA+ positively selected. These receptors were obtained from a young man in good health. Some clones in this sample may be carry-over from other donors' samples.

V gene TRBV28 combines with J gene TRBJ1-5; 11 positions match TRBD1. Germline V gene data show CDR1 as MDHEN and CDR2 as SYDVKM. Unmatched junction bases numbered 10, after V lost 5 bases and J lost 7 bases. The CDR3 runs 16 residues. DNA of the CDR3: TGTGCCAGCAGTCCCTCGGACAGGGGGCGAGGGCAGCCCCAGCATTTT. Protein product: CASSPSDRGRGQPQHF. The full variable domain, in which reference TRBV28 and TRBJ1-5 provide the parts outside the CDR3, is DVKVTQSSRYLVKRTGEKVFLECVQDMDHENMFWYRQDPGLGLRLIYFSYDVKMKEKGDIPEGYSVSREKKERFSLILESASTNQTSMYLCASSPSDRGRGQPQHFGDGTRLSIL.

The chain has TRBV18 and TRBJ1-1, with D maybe TRBD1 (5 bases). CDR1 KGHSH and CDR2 LQKENI come from the germline V gene. V lost 3 bases and J 1 base, leaving 15 bases between the germline ends. The CDR3 sequence is 16 residues long. In DNA, the CDR3 is TGTGCCAGCTCACCCCCGCTGCGGGGGGGGAACACTGAAGCTTTCTTT. This sequence encodes CASSPPLRGGNTEAFF.

Here the CDR3 DNA reads TGTGCCAGCAGCTTGGAGCCGTTCGGGGCAACTAATGAAAAACTGTTTTTT. Its translation: CASSLEPFGATNEKLFF. V and J are TRBV5-4 and TRBJ1-4; D gene unclear. CDR1 and CDR2 from the germline V gene are SGHNT and YYREEE (reference sequence). CDR3 length: 17 amino acids. Trimming took off 0 bases at V and 0 bases at J, with 12 bases between the two ends.

This clone was detected a few times. The rearrangement joins TRBV10-3 to TRBJ1-1; TRBD1 matches at 11 bases. Trimming at V came to 6 bases and at J to 4 bases, leaving 7 bases not matched to a gene. The CDR3 contains 15 residues. Per the germline V gene, CDR1 is ENHRY and CDR2 is SYGVKD. CDR3 bases: TGTGCCATCAGCGACACCGGGACAGGGGGCACTGAAGCTTTCTTT. Translation gives CAISDTGTGGTEAFF.

V is TRBV4-3 and J is TRBJ2-3; no clear D gene. The length of the CDR3 is 13 residues. With 0 bases removed from V and 6 bases from J, the gap between germline ends came to 7 bases. Germline V gene lookup returns CDR1 LGHNA and CDR2 YSLEER. CDR3 sequence (DNA): TGCGCCAGCAGCCAAGATGGCGAGGATACGCAGTATTTT. It codes for CASSQDGEDTQYF.

The chain has TRBV28 and TRBJ2-2; 7 positions agree with TRBD2. CDR1 and CDR2 from the germline V gene are MDHEN and SYDVKM. The CDR3 contains 12 residues. The trim removed 6 bases at V and 8 bases at J, leaving 3 bases unmatched. The CDR3 DNA is TGTGCCAGCAGACTGCGGGGGGGGGAGCTGTTTTTT. Its protein product is CASRLRGGELFF.

This chain connects TRBV5-1 to TRBJ2-7, with TRBD2 as a possible D gene (6 bases). The germline V gene encodes CDR1 SGHRS and CDR2 YFSETQ. The CDR3 totals 17 residues. Between the trimmed V and J ends, which lost 0 bases and 2 bases, there was a span of 18 bases. The CDR3 nucleotides are TGCGCCAGCAGCTTGGCCCCCGGACTACCCTCGACCTACGAGCAGTACTTC. Translating gives CASSLAPGLPSTYEQYF.

Comments on this clone: The sample has other DNA sequences that encode this CDR3 too. The chain uses TRBV27 and TRBJ2-5, with no clear D. This CDR3 is built from 14 residues. V lost 6 bases, J lost 1 base, and 12 bases lay in between. CDR1 is MNHEY, CDR2 SMNVEV, per germline (reference sequence). The DNA for the CDR3 is TGTGCCAGCAGCCTGAGATGGAGCCAAGAGACCCAGTACTTC. It translates to CASSLRWSQETQYF.

Written as DNA, the CDR3 is TGTGCCACCAGCAGAGAGAATACAAGAAAAGAGACCCAGTACTTC. This gives the protein CATSRENTRKETQYF. The V and J genes are TRBV15 and TRBJ2-5; D remains ambiguous. There are 15 residues in the CDR3. Trimming took 0 bases from V and 3 from J, leaving 11 bases between them. Per the germline V gene, CDR1 is LNHNV and CDR2 is YYDKDF (reference sequence).

The V gene is TRBV4-3, the J gene TRBJ2-3; 9 bases are a match to TRBD2. CDR1 is LGHNA, CDR2 YSLEER, per germline. The CDR3 spans 17 residues. The J segment lost 4 bases and the V segment lost 0 bases, leaving 8 bases of the junction unmatched. CDR3 residues: CASSQEGSGSYPDTQYF. CDR3 coding DNA: TGCGCCAGCAGCCAAGAGGGTAGCGGGAGTTATCCAGATACGCAGTATTTT.

This chain connects TRBV5-4 to TRBJ2-1; D gene ambiguous. Germline V CDR1 and CDR2: SGHNT, YYREEE (reference sequence). The CDR3 is 13 amino acids. The ends were cut back, 7 bases at V and 11 bases at J, with 19 bases in the middle. CDR3 sequence: CASQAVVSSQQFF. The DNA for the CDR3 is TGTGCCAGCCAAGCTGTGGTGAGTAGCCAGCAGTTCTTC. Together with reference TRBV5-4 and TRBJ2-1, the CDR3 gives the full variable domain: ETGVTQSPTHLIKTRGQQVTLRCSSQSGHNTVSWYQQALGQGPQFIFQYYREEENGRGNFPPRFSGLQFPNYSSELNVNALELDDSALYLCASQAVVSSQQFFGPGTRLTVL.

The chain links TRBV7-2 to TRBJ2-7; D is unclear. The CDR3 is made up of 15 amino acids. CDR1 and CDR2 (germline): SGHTA, FQGNSA. Between the trimmed V and J ends, which lost 5 bases and 3 bases, there was a span of 17 bases. The DNA of the CDR3 is TGTGCCAGCAGCCCTAGTGGGGAAGCCCTCTACGAGCAGTACTTC. It is translated as CASSPSGEALYEQYF.

The V and J genes are TRBV7-8 and TRBJ1-1; 8 bases fit TRBD1. Trimming removed 5 bases from V and 10 bases from J; junction bases left unmatched: 9. Germline CDR1 is SGHVS and CDR2 is FQNEAQ. This CDR3 spans 13 amino acids. CDR3 sequence (DNA): TGTGCCAGCAGCCCTAGGACAGGGTCGGTAGCTTTCTTT. It is translated as CASSPRTGSVAFF.

The V call is TRBV18, the J call TRBJ1-2; D not resolved. Germline V lookup: CDR1 KGHSH, CDR2 LQKENI. Trimming removed 5 bases at V and 4 bases at J, with 14 bases between. This CDR3 comprises 14 residues. CDR3 DNA: TGTGCCAGCTCAGGCGATTTCGGATCCTATGGCTACACCTTC. Its translation is CASSGDFGSYGYTF.

This clone was recorded only once. V and J are TRBV9 and TRBJ2-4; 14 nucleotides align to TRBD2. Germline V gene lookup returns CDR1 SGDLS and CDR2 YYNGEE. This CDR3 region has 21 residues. J was trimmed by 1 base and V by 0 bases; bases with no gene match: 12. This chain's CDR3 is CASSVDTPGTSGSVAKNIQYF. The CDR3, as DNA: TGTGCCAGCAGCGTAGACACCCCCGGGACTAGCGGGAGTGTGGCCAAAAACATTCAGTACTTC.